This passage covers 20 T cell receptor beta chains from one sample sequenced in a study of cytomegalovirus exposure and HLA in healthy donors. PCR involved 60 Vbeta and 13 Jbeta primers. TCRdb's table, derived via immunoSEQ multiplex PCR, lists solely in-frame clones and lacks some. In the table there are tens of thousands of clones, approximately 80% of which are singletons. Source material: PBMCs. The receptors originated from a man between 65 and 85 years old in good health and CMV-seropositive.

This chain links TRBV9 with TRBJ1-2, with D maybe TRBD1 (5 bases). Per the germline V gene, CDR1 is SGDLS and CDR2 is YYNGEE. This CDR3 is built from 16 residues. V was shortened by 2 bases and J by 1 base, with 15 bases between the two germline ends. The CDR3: CASSVGGIQGNYGYTF. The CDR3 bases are TGTGCCAGCAGCGTTGGGGGGATTCAGGGTAACTATGGCTACACCTTC. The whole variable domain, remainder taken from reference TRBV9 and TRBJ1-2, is DSGVTQTPKHLITATGQRVTLRCSPRSGDLSVYWYQQSLDQGLQFLIQYYNGEERAKGNILERFSAQQFPDLHSELNLSSLELGDSALYFCASSVGGIQGNYGYTFGSGTRLTVV.

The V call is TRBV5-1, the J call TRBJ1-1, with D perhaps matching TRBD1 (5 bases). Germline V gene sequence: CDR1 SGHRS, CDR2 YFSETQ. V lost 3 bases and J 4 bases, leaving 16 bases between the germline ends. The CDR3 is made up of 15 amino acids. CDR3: CASSSWSGGVTEAFF. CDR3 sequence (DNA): TGCGCCAGCAGCTCCTGGTCGGGGGGAGTCACTGAAGCTTTCTTT. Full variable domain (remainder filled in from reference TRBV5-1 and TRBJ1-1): KAGVTQTPRYLIKTRGQQVTLSCSPISGHRSVSWYQQTPGQGLQFLFEYFSETQRNKGNFPGRFSGRQFSNSRSEMNVSTLELGDSALYLCASSSWSGGVTEAFFGQGTRLTVV.

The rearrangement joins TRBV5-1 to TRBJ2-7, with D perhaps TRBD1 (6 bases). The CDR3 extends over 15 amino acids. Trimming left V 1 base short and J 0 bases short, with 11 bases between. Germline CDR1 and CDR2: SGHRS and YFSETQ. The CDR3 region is CASSLTGPSSYEQYF. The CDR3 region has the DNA TGCGCCAGCAGCTTGACAGGGCCCTCCTCCTACGAGCAGTACTTC. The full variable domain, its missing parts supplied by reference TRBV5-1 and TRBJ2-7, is KAGVTQTPRYLIKTRGQQVTLSCSPISGHRSVSWYQQTPGQGLQFLFEYFSETQRNKGNFPGRFSGRQFSNSRSEMNVSTLELGDSALYLCASSLTGPSSYEQYFGPGTRLTVT.

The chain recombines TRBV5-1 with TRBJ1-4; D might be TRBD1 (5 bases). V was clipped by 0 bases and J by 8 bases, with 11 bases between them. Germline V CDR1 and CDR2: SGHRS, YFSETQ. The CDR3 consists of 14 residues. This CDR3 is CASSLGRGREKLFF. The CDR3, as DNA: TGCGCCAGCAGCTTGGGGAGGGGTCGCGAAAAACTGTTTTTT.

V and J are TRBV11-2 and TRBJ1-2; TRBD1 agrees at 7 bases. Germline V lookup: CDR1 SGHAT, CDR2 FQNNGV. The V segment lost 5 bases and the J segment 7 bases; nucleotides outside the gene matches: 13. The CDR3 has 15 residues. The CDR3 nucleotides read TGTGCCAGCAGCCAGGGGACAGCCTATGGACGTGGCTACACCTTC. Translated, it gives CASSQGTAYGRGYTF.

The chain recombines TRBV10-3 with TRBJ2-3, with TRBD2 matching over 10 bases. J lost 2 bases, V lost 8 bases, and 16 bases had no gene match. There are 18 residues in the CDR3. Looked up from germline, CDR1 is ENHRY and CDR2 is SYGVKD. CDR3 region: CAIGPESGRAYNTDTQYF. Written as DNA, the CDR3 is TGTGCCATCGGCCCTGAGAGCGGGAGGGCCTACAACACAGATACGCAGTATTTT.

The CDR3 nucleotides are TGCGCCAGCAGCCAAGATCGTATGACAGGGGGGAACACTGAAGCTTTCTTT. Its protein is CASSQDRMTGGNTEAFF. This chain joins TRBV4-3 and TRBJ1-1; TRBD1 aligns across 9 bases. The CDR3 has 17 residues. Germline trimming cut 0 bases from V and 1 base from J; bases unmatched to any gene: 6. The germline V gene encodes CDR1 LGHNA and CDR2 YSLEER.

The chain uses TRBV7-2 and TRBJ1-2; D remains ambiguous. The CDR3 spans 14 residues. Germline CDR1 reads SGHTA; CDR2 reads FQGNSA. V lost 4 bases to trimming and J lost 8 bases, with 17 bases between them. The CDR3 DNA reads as TGTGCCAGCAGCTCGAGGGCCAACGAGGGCGGCTACACCTTC. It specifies CASSSRANEGGYTF. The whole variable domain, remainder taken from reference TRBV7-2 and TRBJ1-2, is GAGVSQSPSNKVTEKGKDVELRCDPISGHTALYWYRQSLGQGLEFLIYFQGNSAPDKSGLPSDRFSAERTGGSVSTLTIQRTQQEDSAVYLCASSSRANEGGYTFGSGTRLTVV.

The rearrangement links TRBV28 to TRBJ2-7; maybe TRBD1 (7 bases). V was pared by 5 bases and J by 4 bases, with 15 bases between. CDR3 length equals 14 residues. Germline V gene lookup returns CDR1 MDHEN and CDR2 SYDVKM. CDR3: CASSLPAGGYEQYF. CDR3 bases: TGTGCCAGCAGTCTGCCGGCAGGGGGGTACGAGCAGTACTTC.

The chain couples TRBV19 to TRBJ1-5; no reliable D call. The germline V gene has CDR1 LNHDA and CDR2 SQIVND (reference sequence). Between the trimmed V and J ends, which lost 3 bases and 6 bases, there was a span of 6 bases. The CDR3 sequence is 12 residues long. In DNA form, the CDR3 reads TGTGCCAGTAGTATGCTCAGTCAGCCCCAGCATTTT. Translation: CASSMLSQPQHF.

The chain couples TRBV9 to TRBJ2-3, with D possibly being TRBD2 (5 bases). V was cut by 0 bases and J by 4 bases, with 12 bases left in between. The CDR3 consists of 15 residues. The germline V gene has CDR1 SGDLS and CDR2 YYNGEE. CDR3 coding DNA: TGTGCCAGCAGCGTAGTGGCGAGGGCGGCAGATACGCAGTATTTT. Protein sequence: CASSVVARAADTQYF.

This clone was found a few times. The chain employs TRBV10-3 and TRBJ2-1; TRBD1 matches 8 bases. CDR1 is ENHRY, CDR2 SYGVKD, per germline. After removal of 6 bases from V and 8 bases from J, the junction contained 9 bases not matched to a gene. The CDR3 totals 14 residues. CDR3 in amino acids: CAIRTRGHFDEQFF. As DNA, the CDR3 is TGTGCCATCAGAACCAGGGGGCATTTCGATGAGCAGTTCTTC.

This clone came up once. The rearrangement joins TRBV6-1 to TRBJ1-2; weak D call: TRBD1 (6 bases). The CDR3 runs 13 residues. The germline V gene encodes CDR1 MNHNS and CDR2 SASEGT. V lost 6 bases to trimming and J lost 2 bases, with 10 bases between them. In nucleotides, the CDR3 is TGTGCCAGCAGGCAAGGGACAAACTATGGCTACACCTTC. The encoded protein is CASRQGTNYGYTF.

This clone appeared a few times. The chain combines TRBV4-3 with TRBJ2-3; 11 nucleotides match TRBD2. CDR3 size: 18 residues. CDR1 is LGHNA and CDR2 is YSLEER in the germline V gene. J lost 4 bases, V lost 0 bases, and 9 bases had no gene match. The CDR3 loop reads CASSQDIYPSGGSDTQYF. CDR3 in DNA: TGCGCCAGCAGCCAAGATATTTACCCTAGCGGGGGGTCAGATACGCAGTATTTT.

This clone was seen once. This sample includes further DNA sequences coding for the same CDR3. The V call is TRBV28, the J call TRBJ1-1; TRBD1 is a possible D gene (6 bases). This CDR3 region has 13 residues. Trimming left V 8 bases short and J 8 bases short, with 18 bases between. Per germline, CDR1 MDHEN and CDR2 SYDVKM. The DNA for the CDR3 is TGTGCCAGCGCGGGGGCAGGGGAATCGGAAGCTTTCTTT. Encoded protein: CASAGAGESEAFF.

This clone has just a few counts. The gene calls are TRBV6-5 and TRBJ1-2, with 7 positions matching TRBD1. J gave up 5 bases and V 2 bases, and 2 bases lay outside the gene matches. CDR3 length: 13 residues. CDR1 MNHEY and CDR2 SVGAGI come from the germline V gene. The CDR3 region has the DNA TGTGCCAGCAGTTACACAGGGGAGTATGGCTACACCTTC. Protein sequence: CASSYTGEYGYTF.

In DNA form, the CDR3 reads TGTGCCAGTAGTATGCTGGACAGGCGTTATGGCTACACCTTC. Translated, it gives CASSMLDRRYGYTF. The rearrangement uses TRBV19 and TRBJ1-2; 7 nucleotides match TRBD1. The CDR3 spans 14 residues. Per the germline V gene, CDR1 is LNHDA and CDR2 is SQIVND (reference sequence). Trimming took 3 bases from V and 5 from J; bases not matched to a gene: 6.

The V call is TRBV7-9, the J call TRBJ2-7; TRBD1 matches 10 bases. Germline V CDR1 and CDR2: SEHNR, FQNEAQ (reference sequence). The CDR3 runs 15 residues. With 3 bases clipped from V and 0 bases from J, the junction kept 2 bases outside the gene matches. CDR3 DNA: TGTGCCAGCAGCTTGCGGACAGGGGGCTCCTACGAGCAGTACTTC. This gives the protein CASSLRTGGSYEQYF.

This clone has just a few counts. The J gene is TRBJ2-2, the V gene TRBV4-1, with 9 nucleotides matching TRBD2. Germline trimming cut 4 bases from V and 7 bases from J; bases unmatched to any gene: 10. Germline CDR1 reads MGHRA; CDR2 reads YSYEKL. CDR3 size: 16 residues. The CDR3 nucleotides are TGCGCCAGCAGCCCACGCGGGAGGGCCGGCGTCGGGGAGCTGTTTTTT. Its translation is CASSPRGRAGVGELFF.

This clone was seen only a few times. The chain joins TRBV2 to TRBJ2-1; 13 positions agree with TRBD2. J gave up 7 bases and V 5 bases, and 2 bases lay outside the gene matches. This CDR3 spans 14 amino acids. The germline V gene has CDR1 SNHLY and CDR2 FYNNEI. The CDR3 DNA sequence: TGTGCCAGCAGTCGGACTAGCGGGGGAAATGAGCAGTTCTTC. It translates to CASSRTSGGNEQFF. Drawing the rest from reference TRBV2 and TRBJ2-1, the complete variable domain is EPEVTQTPSHQVTQMGQEVILRCVPISNHLYFYWYRQILGQKVEFLVSFYNNEISEKSEIFDDQFSVERPDGSNFTLKIRSTKLEDSAMYFCASSRTSGGNEQFFGPGTRLTVL.